This T cell receptor beta chain was recorded in a study of T-cell reconstitution after alpha-beta-depleted transplantation in children. This CDR3 contains 17 residues. The germline V gene has CDR1 SGHRS and CDR2 YFSETQ. Germline trimming cut 0 bases from V and 2 bases from J; bases unmatched to any gene: 7. Preparation of the TCRbeta library involved a method that used unique molecular identifiers. TCRdb reprocessed the PCR reads via MiXCR and lists one record per CDR3 protein. In the table there are some 550,000 distinct CDR3 sequences, about 17% of which are singletons. V gene TRBV5-1 combines with J gene TRBJ2-3; 9 nucleotides agree with TRBD2. This clonotype was sampled from a human donor who donated a stem cell graft to a child with acute lymphoblastic leukemia. The source material was PBMCs from the stem cell graft donor, sampled from the stem cell graft. The CDR3, as DNA: TGCGCCAGCAGCTTGGCGCTAGCGGGAAAGATCACAGATACGCAGTATTTT. Its translation: CASSLALAGKITDTQYF.